The 2 T cell receptor beta chains reported below all come from one sample, sequenced in a study of neurological immune-mediated disorders. MiXCR was run by TCRdb on the 5' RACE reads, yielding one entry per CDR3 protein. The sample records under 90,000 distinct CDR3 sequences, 10% being singletons. The sample was PBMCs. The receptors originated from a man aged 35-49 years in good health.

Remarks on this clonotype: This sequence may be a read error, since a much larger clone differs from it by one base. This chain uses TRBV5-8 with TRBJ2-3; D remains unclear. The CDR3 has 14 amino acids. The germline gives CDR1 SGHTS, CDR2 YDEGEE. The CDR3 DNA reads as TGTTCCAGCAGCTTGCAAGGCACCACAGATACGCAGTATTTT. Translated, it gives CSSSLQGTTDTQYF.

There are many counts of this clonotype. V is TRBV5-1 and J is TRBJ2-1, with 8 bases that match TRBD2. From germline, CDR1 is SGHRS and CDR2 YFSETQ. The CDR3 is made up of 14 amino acids. The V gene end was trimmed by 6 bases and the J gene end by 2 bases; junction bases not matched to a gene: 4. CDR3 region: CASNQAGAYNEQFF. CDR3 nucleotide sequence: TGCGCCAGCAACCAAGCGGGAGCCTACAATGAGCAGTTCTTC.